The sequence of this T cell receptor beta chain was determined in a study of tumor and adjacent non-tumor tissue in lung cancer. Whole-study findings and limits: Patients with more diverse tumor TCRs had worse survival.

This sample's RNA came from whole unsorted tissue. The normal lung tissue was taken more than 3 cm from the tumor edge. Note on this clonotype: Its cognate antigen is unknown. The germline gene is not matched at one end of the junction; a read error may be the cause.

Three rounds of nested PCR, following a modified ARM-PCR protocol, produced the TCRbeta library. TCRdb recomputed calls from the multiplex PCR reads with MiXCR, one row per CDR3 protein. The table includes fewer than 45,000 distinct CDR3 sequences, approximately 59% detected once. The CDR3 is made up of 16 amino acids. Germline V gene sequence: CDR1 SGHAT, CDR2 FQDESV (reference sequence). Input material: distant non-tumor lung tissue. J is TRBJ1-4 and V is TRBV11-1, with D tentatively TRBD1 (5 bases). The TCR originated in a woman in her 40s with non-small cell lung cancer. The CDR3 DNA is TGTGCCAGCAGCTTAGACTACGAGACAGAAACTGAAAAACTGCTTTTT. It codes for CASSLDYETETEKLLF.